The entry below describes one T cell receptor (beta chain). Germline CDR1 reads LGHNA; CDR2 reads YSLEER. V shed 3 bases, J shed 3 bases, and the junction held 2 bases outside the gene matches. The CDR3 has 13 residues. Data came from immunoSEQ multiplex PCR; TCRdb stores just in-frame clones and leaves some out. The table records 250,000 to 350,000 clones, around 87% of them present only once. These data are taken from a study of blood T cell repertoires in COVID-19. The source material was peripheral blood. The rearrangement links TRBV4-3 to TRBJ2-7, with 7 nucleotides matching TRBD1. The TCR was taken from a woman aged 50 to 60 who had recovered from COVID-19. CDR3 region: CASSQDRLYEQYF. The DNA of the CDR3 is TGCGCCAGCAGCCAGGACAGGCTCTACGAGCAGTACTTC.